The 27 T cell receptor beta chains presented below share a single source sample, sequenced in a study of beta chain features in type 1 diabetes (dated by TCRdb to the late 2010s). Library preparation used the immunoSEQ multiplex PCR assay. All of the isolated RNA was reverse transcribed with the High Capacity cDNA Reverse Transcription Kit, so expressed TCRB transcripts were sequenced. Imported from immuneACCESS, the table was reduced by TCRdb to in-frame sequences with V and J called. These copies leave out some clones; in studies compared against another copy, an unresolved V gene accounts for under half, and the cause of the remainder is not known. The table for this sample lists some 360,000 clones; around a fifth of them were counted only once. 0.035% to 0.055% of the sample belongs to the ten largest clones. Sequencing was performed on naive CD4+ T cells from blood. Per the publication, the cell subset or site label means: true naive CD4+ T cells. The receptors come from a woman aged 18-30 years in good health.

This clone was counted between two and nine times. The rearrangement links TRBV25-1 to TRBJ2-1; a possible D gene is TRBD2 (5 bases). The CDR3 length is 13 residues. Trimming pared 4 bases from V and 6 bases from J, leaving 10 bases between. CDR1 is MGHDK, CDR2 SYGVNS, per germline. Here the CDR3 DNA reads TGTGCCAGCAGTGTTGGACTTGTCAATGAGCAGTTCTTC. This translates into CASSVGLVNEQFF.

The chain carries TRBV7-9 and TRBJ1-2, with 7 bases lining up with TRBD1. The V and J ends lost 8 bases and 7 bases, in that order; junction bases with no gene match: 13. Germline V lookup: CDR1 SEHNR, CDR2 FQNEAQ (reference sequence). The CDR3 sequence is 14 residues long. As DNA, the CDR3 is TGTGCCAGCGGAAAGGATTGGGACAGTGCTGGCTACACCTTC. Residues: CASGKDWDSAGYTF. The whole variable domain, filled in from reference TRBV7-9 and TRBJ1-2, reads DTGVSQNPRHKITKRGQNVTFRCDPISEHNRLYWYRQTLGQGPEFLTYFQNEAQLEKSRLLSDRFSAERPKGSFSTLEIQRTEQGDSAMYLCASGKDWDSAGYTFGSGTRLTVV.

The chain recombines TRBV10-3 with TRBJ1-1; weak D call: TRBD1 (6 bases). This CDR3 comprises 18 residues. Trimming cost V 4 bases and J 4 bases, with 25 bases left between them. Germline CDR1 ENHRY, CDR2 SYGVKD. CDR3 DNA sequence: TGTGCCATCAGTGCGGACAGTACCATTTACTTAGGGGCCACTGAAGCTTTCTTT. This encodes CAISADSTIYLGATEAFF.

The rearrangement uses TRBV10-3 and TRBJ2-7; D possibly corresponds to TRBD1 (6 bases). The CDR3 totals 14 residues. V lost 4 bases to trimming and J lost 4 bases, with 14 bases between them. CDR1 and CDR2 (germline): ENHRY, SYGVKD. The CDR3, as DNA: TGTGCCATCAGTGGGGCAGGGGATGAGTACGAGCAGTACTTC. Encoded protein: CAISGAGDEYEQYF.

This clone was seen only a few times. The V and J genes are TRBV4-2 and TRBJ2-1; 9 bases line up with TRBD2. Trimming cost V 3 bases and J 5 bases; bases outside gene matches: 11. The CDR3 totals 17 residues. Germline V CDR1 and CDR2: LGHNA, YNFKEQ. CDR3 coding DNA: TGTGCCAGCAGCCACCCTCCGGGACTAGCTACGGACAATGAGCAGTTCTTC. This translates into CASSHPPGLATDNEQFF.

For the CDR3, the DNA is TGTGCCACGAGAGGGGACAGCTCCTACGAGCAGTACTTC. It codes for CATRGDSSYEQYF. V is TRBV15 and J is TRBJ2-7, with 7 bases lining up with TRBD1. The CDR3 length is 13 residues. Per germline, CDR1 LNHNV and CDR2 YYDKDF (reference sequence). J lost 0 bases, V lost 9 bases, and 5 bases had no gene match. The entire variable domain, with the rest obtained from reference TRBV15 and TRBJ2-7, is as follows: DAMVIQNPRYQVTQFGKPVTLSCSQTLNHNVMYWYQQKSSQAPKLLFHYYDKDFNNEADTPDNFQSRRPNTSFCFLDIRSPGLGDTAMYLCATRGDSSYEQYFGPGTRLTVT.

The chain has TRBV6-1 and TRBJ1-2; possible D gene TRBD1, 5 bases. Germline CDR1 and CDR2: MNHNS and SASEGT. The CDR3 extends over 14 amino acids. With 0 bases removed from V and 4 bases from J, the gap between germline ends came to 9 bases. The CDR3: CASSEAGGVYGYTF. In DNA, the CDR3 is TGTGCCAGCAGTGAAGCGGGGGGTGTCTATGGCTACACCTTC.

The chain is built from TRBV2 and TRBJ2-3, with TRBD1 matching over 9 bases. Germline CDR1 reads SNHLY; CDR2 reads FYNNEI. The CDR3 runs to 13 residues. The V gene end was trimmed by 11 bases and the J gene end by 5 bases; junction bases not matched to a gene: 8. The CDR3 bases are TGTGCCGCCGCCGAGGGACAGGGAGATACGCAGTATTTT. It translates to CAAAEGQGDTQYF.

This clone was seen a few times. The chain uses TRBV29-1 and TRBJ2-3, with 7 bases lining up with TRBD1. This CDR3 comprises 15 residues. Germline V gene data show CDR1 as SQVTM and CDR2 as ANQGSEA. V was pared by 3 bases and J by 0 bases, with 6 bases of the junction left unmatched. In DNA form, the CDR3 reads TGCAGCGTTGACACAGGGGAATTGAGCACAGATACGCAGTATTTT. Translation gives CSVDTGELSTDTQYF.

This clone has more than one count but fewer than ten. The rearrangement uses TRBV5-1 and TRBJ1-1, with a possible D match to TRBD1 (6 bases). The CDR3 is made up of 15 amino acids. Germline lookup yields CDR1 SGHRS and CDR2 YFSETQ. Between the trimmed V and J ends, which lost 4 bases and 1 base, there was a span of 14 bases. CDR3 in DNA: TGCGCCAGCAGCCAAACCGGGACACCGAACACTGAAGCTTTCTTT. This encodes CASSQTGTPNTEAFF.

The table lists this clone with a few counts. The CDR3 is CASSPTDRASEQYF. The CDR3 DNA reads TGTGCCAGCAGTCCGACGGACAGGGCAAGCGAGCAGTACTTC. The chain has TRBV6-6 and TRBJ2-7; TRBD1 matches at 8 bases. After removal of 5 bases from V and 6 bases from J, the junction contained 9 bases not matched to a gene. Germline CDR1 and CDR2: MNHNY and SVGAGI (reference sequence). The length of the CDR3 is 14 residues.

The genes are TRBV18 and TRBJ2-7, with TRBD1 as a possible D gene (6 bases). The CDR3 runs to 12 residues. Between the trimmed V and J ends, which lost 2 bases and 7 bases, there was a span of 9 bases. CDR1 and CDR2 (germline): KGHSH, LQKENI. CDR3 bases: TGTGCCAGCTCACCAAACAGGGAAGAGCAGTACTTC. Translated, it gives CASSPNREEQYF.

The J gene is TRBJ1-2, the V gene TRBV5-5; no clear D. Trimming took off 4 bases at V and 1 base at J, with 14 bases between the two ends. This CDR3 region has 15 residues. Germline V gene lookup returns CDR1 SGHKS and CDR2 YYEKEE (reference sequence). The CDR3 protein is CASSESSGINYGYTF. As DNA, the CDR3 is TGTGCCAGCAGCGAGAGCTCGGGGATTAACTATGGCTACACCTTC.

This clone was observed a few times. V usage is TRBV9 and J usage is TRBJ1-4; TRBD1 might be the D (5 bases). Germline loops: CDR1 SGDLS, CDR2 YYNGEE. The CDR3 runs 14 residues. Trimming shortened V by 10 bases and J by 7 bases, and 20 bases separated the two germline ends. The CDR3 loop is CASSPQEKIEKLFF. CDR3 coding DNA: TGTGCCTCCAGTCCACAGGAGAAAATTGAAAAACTGTTTTTT.

The chain links TRBV30 to TRBJ1-1, with a weak D call TRBD1 (6 bases). V shed 1 base and J shed 3 bases, with 9 bases lying between them. Germline V gene lookup returns CDR1 GTSNPN and CDR2 SVGIG (reference sequence). The CDR3 consists of 13 residues. CDR3 in amino acids: CAWSGTADTEAFF. The CDR3 bases are TGTGCCTGGAGTGGGACAGCGGACACTGAAGCTTTCTTT.

The chain recombines TRBV14 with TRBJ1-2; 8 bases are shared with TRBD1. The CDR3 contains 14 residues. Germline CDR1 is SGHDN and CDR2 is FVKESK. With V trimmed by 1 base and J by 8 bases, 6 bases remained unmatched. CDR3 amino acids: CASSQGRTGYGYTF. CDR3 DNA: TGTGCCAGCAGCCAAGGGAGGACAGGGTACGGCTACACCTTC. Combining the CDR3 with reference TRBV14 and TRBJ1-2 gives the whole variable domain EAGVTQFPSHSVIEKGQTVTLRCDPISGHDNLYWYRRVMGKEIKFLLHFVKESKQDESGMPNNRFLAERTGGTYSTLKVQPAELEDSGVYFCASSQGRTGYGYTFGSGTRLTVV.

This chain links TRBV14 with TRBJ2-7; D is undetermined. This CDR3 spans 13 amino acids. Germline assignment: CDR1 SGHDN and CDR2 FVKESK. Trimming pared 4 bases from V and 3 bases from J, leaving 10 bases between. CDR3 amino acids: CASSLISSYEQYF. The CDR3 coding sequence is TGTGCCAGCAGCCTAATATCCAGCTACGAGCAGTACTTC.

This clone was detected a few times. This chain connects TRBV30 to TRBJ1-6, with TRBD1 as a possible D gene (5 bases). V shed 3 bases and J shed 9 bases, with 12 bases lying between them. Germline CDR1 is GTSNPN and CDR2 is SVGIG (reference sequence). CDR3 length: 13 residues. CDR3 region: CAWRRTGTSPLHF. For the CDR3, the DNA is TGTGCCTGGAGACGTACAGGTACTTCACCCCTCCACTTT.

The rearrangement joins TRBV7-2 to TRBJ2-1, with TRBD2 identical over 8 bases. Germline CDR1 and CDR2: SGHTA and FQGNSA. The V segment lost 4 bases and the J segment 8 bases; nucleotides outside the gene matches: 7. CDR3 length: 14 residues. CDR3 sequence (DNA): TGTGCCAGCAGCTCGAGGCGGGGGGCCGATGAGCAGTTCTTC. This translates into CASSSRRGADEQFF.

The chain recombines TRBV7-9 with TRBJ2-7; tentatively, D is TRBD2 (5 bases). Deletions cut 6 bases from V and 3 bases from J, with 15 bases between. Germline CDR1 SEHNR, CDR2 FQNEAQ (reference sequence). CDR3 length: 14 amino acids. CDR3 in DNA: TGTGCCAGCAGTCAAAGCGGAGCGAGCTACGAGCAGTACTTC. Translation: CASSQSGASYEQYF.

The genes are TRBV5-1 and TRBJ1-5; TRBD1 agrees at 10 bases. Germline V gives CDR1 SGHRS, CDR2 YFSETQ. V lost 4 bases, J lost 6 bases, and 4 bases stayed unmatched. The CDR3 is 14 residues long. CDR3 nucleotide sequence: TGCGCCAGCAGCCCCGACAGGGGGCTTCAGCCCCAGCATTTT. Its protein is CASSPDRGLQPQHF. The full variable domain, with the rest looked up from reference TRBV5-1 and TRBJ1-5, is KAGVTQTPRYLIKTRGQQVTLSCSPISGHRSVSWYQQTPGQGLQFLFEYFSETQRNKGNFPGRFSGRQFSNSRSEMNVSTLELGDSALYLCASSPDRGLQPQHFGDGTRLSIL.

CDR3 nucleotides: TGTGCCAGCAGCCGGGAGGGGGAAAAACTGTTTTTT. This translates into CASSREGEKLFF. The chain links TRBV7-9 to TRBJ1-4, with D perhaps matching TRBD1 (5 bases). This CDR3 has 12 residues. The germline V gene has CDR1 SEHNR and CDR2 FQNEAQ (reference sequence). The V and J ends lost 5 bases and 8 bases respectively, with 9 bases between them.

The V gene is TRBV9, the J gene TRBJ2-3; a weak D match, TRBD2 (5 bases). CDR3 length: 13 amino acids. Germline values: CDR1 SGDLS, CDR2 YYNGEE. Trimming shortened V by 0 bases and J by 5 bases, and 7 bases separated the two germline ends. The CDR3 DNA reads as TGTGCCAGCAGCGTAGGAGGGCTAGATACGCAGTATTTT. Amino acids: CASSVGGLDTQYF.

The chain is built from TRBV10-3 and TRBJ2-5; D is perhaps TRBD1 (6 bases). The CDR3 consists of 13 residues. Germline V gene lookup returns CDR1 ENHRY and CDR2 SYGVKD. V was pared by 6 bases and J by 5 bases, with 13 bases between. The CDR3 DNA reads TGTGCCATCAGCGTTAACAGGGATGAGACCCAGTACTTC. Amino acids: CAISVNRDETQYF.

This clone was detected only a few times. The V and J genes are TRBV5-4 and TRBJ2-7; TRBD1 matches at 9 bases. Germline assignment: CDR1 SGHNT and CDR2 YYREEE (reference sequence). The V segment lost 1 base and the J segment 3 bases; nucleotides outside the gene matches: 11. The CDR3 loop spans 17 amino acids. The CDR3 nucleotides read TGTGCCAGCAGCTTGCCCCCGCCTGGACAGGGGATCTACGAGCAGTACTTC. It translates to CASSLPPPGQGIYEQYF. Looking up the rest from reference TRBV5-4 and TRBJ2-7 gives the full variable domain: ETGVTQSPTHLIKTRGQQVTLRCSSQSGHNTVSWYQQALGQGPQFIFQYYREEENGRGNFPPRFSGLQFPNYSSELNVNALELDDSALYLCASSLPPPGQGIYEQYFGPGTRLTVT.

The chain employs TRBV4-1 and TRBJ2-5, with 8 positions matching TRBD2. The CDR3 has 15 amino acids. V shed 0 bases, J shed 7 bases, and the junction held 7 bases outside the gene matches. Germline assignment: CDR1 MGHRA and CDR2 YSYEKL. The CDR3, as DNA: TGCGCCAGCAGCCAAGATCGGGAGGGATCGGGGACCCAGTACTTC. It translates to CASSQDREGSGTQYF.

This chain connects TRBV11-1 to TRBJ1-1; no reliable D call. This CDR3 has 14 amino acids. Germline assignment: CDR1 SGHAT and CDR2 FQDESV (reference sequence). The ends were cut back, 5 bases at V and 5 bases at J, with 15 bases in the middle. The CDR3, as DNA: TGTGCCAGCAGCCTCAAACCTAAACTGACTGAAGCTTTCTTT. It is translated as CASSLKPKLTEAFF. Together with reference TRBV11-1 and TRBJ1-1, the CDR3 gives the full variable domain: EAEVAQSPRYKITEKSQAVAFWCDPISGHATLYWYRQILGQGPELLVQFQDESVVDDSQLPKDRFSAERLKGVDSTLKIQPAELGDSAMYLCASSLKPKLTEAFFGQGTRLTVV.